This record concerns one TCR beta chain sequence. Libraries were prepared by immunoSEQ multiplex PCR; TCRdb keeps only in-frame clonotypes and omits some of them. The sample has approximately 580,000 clones; about 80% are singletons. The data derive from a study of shared T cell receptors in the human thymus. The CDR3 sequence is 15 residues long. Germline lookup yields CDR1 SEHNR and CDR2 FQNEAQ (reference sequence). With V trimmed by 7 bases and J by 2 bases, 8 bases remained unmatched. This sample also belongs to another study, concerning human thymus T cells.

The material sequenced was thymocytes. This clonotype was sampled from a boy younger than two with a congenital heart defect. V and J are TRBV7-9 and TRBJ2-1; 7 bases are a match to TRBD2. The CDR3 sequence: CASKKRDSAYNEQFF. The CDR3 nucleotides are TGTGCCAGCAAGAAGCGGGATTCAGCCTACAATGAGCAGTTCTTC.